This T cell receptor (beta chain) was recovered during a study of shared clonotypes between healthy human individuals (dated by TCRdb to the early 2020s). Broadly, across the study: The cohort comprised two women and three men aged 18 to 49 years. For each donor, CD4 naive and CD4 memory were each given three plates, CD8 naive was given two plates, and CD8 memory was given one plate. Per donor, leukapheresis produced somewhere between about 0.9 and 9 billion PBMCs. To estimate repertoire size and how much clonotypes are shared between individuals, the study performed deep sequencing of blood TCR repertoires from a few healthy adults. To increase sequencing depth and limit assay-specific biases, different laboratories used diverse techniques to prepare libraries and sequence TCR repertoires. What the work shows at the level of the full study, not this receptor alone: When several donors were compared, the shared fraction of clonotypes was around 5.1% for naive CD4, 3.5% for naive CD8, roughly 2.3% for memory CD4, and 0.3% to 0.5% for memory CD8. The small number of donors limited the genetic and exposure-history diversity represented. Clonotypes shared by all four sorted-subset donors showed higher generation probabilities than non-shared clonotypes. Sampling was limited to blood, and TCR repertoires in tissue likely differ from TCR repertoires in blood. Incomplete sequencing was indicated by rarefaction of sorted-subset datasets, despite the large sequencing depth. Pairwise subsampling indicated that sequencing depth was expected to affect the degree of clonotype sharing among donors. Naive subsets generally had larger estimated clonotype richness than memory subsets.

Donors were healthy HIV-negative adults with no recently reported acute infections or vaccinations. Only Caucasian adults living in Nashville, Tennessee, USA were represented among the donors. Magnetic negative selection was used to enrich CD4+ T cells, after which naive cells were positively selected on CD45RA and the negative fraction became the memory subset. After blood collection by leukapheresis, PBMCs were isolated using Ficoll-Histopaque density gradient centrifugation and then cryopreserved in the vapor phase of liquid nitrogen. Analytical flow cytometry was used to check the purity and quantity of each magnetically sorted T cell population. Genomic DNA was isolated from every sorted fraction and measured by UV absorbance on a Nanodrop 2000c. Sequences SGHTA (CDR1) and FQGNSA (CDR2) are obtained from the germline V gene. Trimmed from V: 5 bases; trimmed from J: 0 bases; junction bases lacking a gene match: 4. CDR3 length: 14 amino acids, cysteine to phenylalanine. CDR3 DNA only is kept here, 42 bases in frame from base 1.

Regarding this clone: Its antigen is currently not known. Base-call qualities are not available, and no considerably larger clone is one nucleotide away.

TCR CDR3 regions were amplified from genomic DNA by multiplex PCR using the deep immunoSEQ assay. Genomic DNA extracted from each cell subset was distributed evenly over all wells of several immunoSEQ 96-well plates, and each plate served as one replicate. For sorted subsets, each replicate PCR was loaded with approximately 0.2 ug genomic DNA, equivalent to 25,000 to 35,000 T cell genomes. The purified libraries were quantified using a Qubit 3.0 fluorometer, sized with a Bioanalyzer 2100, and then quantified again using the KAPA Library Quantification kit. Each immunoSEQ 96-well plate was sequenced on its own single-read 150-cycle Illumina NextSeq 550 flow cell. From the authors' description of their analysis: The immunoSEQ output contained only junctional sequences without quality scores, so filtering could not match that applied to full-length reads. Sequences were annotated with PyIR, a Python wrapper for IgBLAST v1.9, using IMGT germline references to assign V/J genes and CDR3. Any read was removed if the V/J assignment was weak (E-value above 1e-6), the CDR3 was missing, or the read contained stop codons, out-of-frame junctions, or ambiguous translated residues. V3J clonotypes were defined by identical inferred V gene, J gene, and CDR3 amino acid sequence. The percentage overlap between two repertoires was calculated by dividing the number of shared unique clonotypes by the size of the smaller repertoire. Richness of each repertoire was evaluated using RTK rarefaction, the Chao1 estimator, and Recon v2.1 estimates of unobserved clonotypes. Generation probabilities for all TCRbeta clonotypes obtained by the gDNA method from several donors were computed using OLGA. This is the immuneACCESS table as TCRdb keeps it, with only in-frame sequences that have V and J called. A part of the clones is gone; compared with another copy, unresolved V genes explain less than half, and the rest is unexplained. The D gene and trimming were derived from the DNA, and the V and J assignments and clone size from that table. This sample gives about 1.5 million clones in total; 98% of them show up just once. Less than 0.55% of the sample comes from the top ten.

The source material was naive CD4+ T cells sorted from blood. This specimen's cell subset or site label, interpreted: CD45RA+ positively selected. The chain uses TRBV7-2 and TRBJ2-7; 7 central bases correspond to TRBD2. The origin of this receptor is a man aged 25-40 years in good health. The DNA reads TGTGCCAGCAGCCGGAGCGGGAACTCCTACGAGCAGTACTTC. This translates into CASSRSGNSYEQYF.